The T cell receptor (beta chain) under discussion was sequenced for a study of shared clonotypes between healthy human individuals. Across several immunoSEQ plates, the genomic DNA of each subset was split evenly. Profiled with immunoSEQ multiplex PCR; TCRdb holds only in-frame clones, not every one. The sample shows some 79,000 clones, 60% to 65% of them seen only once. V lost 0 bases, J lost 5 bases, and 11 bases lay in between. The CDR3 runs to 14 residues. CDR1 SGDLS and CDR2 YYNGEE come from the germline V gene. The genes are TRBV9 and TRBJ2-5; no definite D call. Input material: memory CD8+ T cells sorted from blood. The subset was: CD45RO+ cells pooled with CCR7-negative TemRA cells. The receptor was isolated from a man younger than 45 in good health. The CDR3 coding sequence is TGTGCCAGCAGCGTAGGCGGCCGGTTGGAGACCCAGTACTTC. This encodes CASSVGGRLETQYF.